The clone carrying this T cell receptor (beta chain) was counted between two and nine times. The antigen is undetermined. The V gene lost 8 bases and the J gene lost 2 bases, with 17 bases spanning the gap. The CDR3 consists of 15 residues. These data originate in a study of T cell repertoires in cytomegalovirus infection. The wider study: It was recently identified HLA-C-restricted and well-studied HLA-B-restricted CMV epitopes that the study used. It was the public TCR beta signatures that indicated both CMV infection and matching HLA type.

MiXCR, applied by TCRdb to the reads, yields one record per CDR3 protein. The sample consists of hundreds of thousands of distinct CDR3 sequences, roughly 36% of them appearing once. Points from the study as a whole: HLA-C-restricted CMV clonotypes gave the most frequent clonotype in two of eight donors. Adding up the frequency of public TCR beta families identified people who carried CMV plus the relevant HLA.

The chain recombines TRBV12-3 or TRBV12-4 with TRBJ2-3; D tentatively reads TRBD1 or TRBD2 (5 bases each). This specimen consisted of cultured PBMCs, obtained from culture after CMV antigen stimulation. This sequence was found in a human donor in good health (CMV status not recorded). Some clones in this sample may be carry-over from other donors' samples. For the CDR3, the DNA is TGTGCCAGCGGCCCCCCGGGGCGCCCCACAGATACGCAGTATTTT. Encoded protein: CASGPPGRPTDTQYF.